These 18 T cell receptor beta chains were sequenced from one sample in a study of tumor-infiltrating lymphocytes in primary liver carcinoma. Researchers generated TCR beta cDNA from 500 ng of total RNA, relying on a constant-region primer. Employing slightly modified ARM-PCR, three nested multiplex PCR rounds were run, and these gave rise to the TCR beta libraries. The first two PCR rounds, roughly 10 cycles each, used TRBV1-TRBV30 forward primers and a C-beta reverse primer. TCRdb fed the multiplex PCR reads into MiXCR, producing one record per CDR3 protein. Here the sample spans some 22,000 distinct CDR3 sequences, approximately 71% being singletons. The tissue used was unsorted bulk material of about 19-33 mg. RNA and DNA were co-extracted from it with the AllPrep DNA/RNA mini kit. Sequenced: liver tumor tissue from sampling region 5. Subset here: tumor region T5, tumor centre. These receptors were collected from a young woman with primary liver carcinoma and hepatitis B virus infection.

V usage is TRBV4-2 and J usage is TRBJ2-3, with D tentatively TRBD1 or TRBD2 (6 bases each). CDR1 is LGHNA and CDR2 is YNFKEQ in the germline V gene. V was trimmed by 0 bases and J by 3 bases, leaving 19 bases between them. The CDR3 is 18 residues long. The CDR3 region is CASSQDPLGGGPTDTQYF. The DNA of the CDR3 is TGTGCCAGCAGCCAAGATCCCCTGGGGGGCGGACCTACAGATACGCAGTATTTT.

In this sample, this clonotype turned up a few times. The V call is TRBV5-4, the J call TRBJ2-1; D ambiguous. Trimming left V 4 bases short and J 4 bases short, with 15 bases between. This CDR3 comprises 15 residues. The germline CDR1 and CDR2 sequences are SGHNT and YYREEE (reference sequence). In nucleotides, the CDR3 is TGTGCCAGCAGCATCTCCAGACGCGATTACAATGAGCAGTTCTTC. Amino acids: CASSISRRDYNEQFF.

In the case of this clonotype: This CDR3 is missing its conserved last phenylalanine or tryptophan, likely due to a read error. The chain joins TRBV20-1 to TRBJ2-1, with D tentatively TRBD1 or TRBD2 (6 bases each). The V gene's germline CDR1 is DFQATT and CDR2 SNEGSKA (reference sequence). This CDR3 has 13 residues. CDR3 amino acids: CRVGGYIHNEQFI. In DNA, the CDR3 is TGCAGAGTGGGGGGCTACATACACAATGAGCAGTTCATC.

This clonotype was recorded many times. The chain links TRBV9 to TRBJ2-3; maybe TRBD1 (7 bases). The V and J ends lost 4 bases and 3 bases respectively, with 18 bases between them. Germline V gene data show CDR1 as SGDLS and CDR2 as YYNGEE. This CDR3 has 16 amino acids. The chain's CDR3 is CASSPFGQGGTDTQYF. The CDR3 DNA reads TGTGCCAGCAGCCCATTTGGTCAGGGGGGTACAGATACGCAGTATTTT.

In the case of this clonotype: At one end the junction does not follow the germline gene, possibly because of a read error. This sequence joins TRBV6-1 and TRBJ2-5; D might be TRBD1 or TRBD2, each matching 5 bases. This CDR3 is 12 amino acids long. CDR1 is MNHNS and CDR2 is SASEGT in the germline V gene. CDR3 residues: CASRGRGVTQYF. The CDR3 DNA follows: TGTGCCAGCCGTGGAAGAGGGGTGACCCAATACTTC.

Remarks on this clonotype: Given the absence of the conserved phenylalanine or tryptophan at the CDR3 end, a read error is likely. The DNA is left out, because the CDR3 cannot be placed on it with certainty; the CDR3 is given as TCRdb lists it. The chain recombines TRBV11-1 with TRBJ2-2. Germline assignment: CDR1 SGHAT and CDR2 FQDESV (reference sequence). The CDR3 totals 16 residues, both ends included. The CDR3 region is CASSRVMAGVSGELLL.

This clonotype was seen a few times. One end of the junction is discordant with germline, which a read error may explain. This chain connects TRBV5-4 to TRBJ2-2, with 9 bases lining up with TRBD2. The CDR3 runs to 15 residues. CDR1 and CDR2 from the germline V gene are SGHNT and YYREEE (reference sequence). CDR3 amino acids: CACSSMAGGPGELYF. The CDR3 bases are TGTGCCTGCAGCTCCATGGCGGGAGGGCCCGGGGAGCTGTATTTT. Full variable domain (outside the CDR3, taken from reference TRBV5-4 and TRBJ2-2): ETGVTQSPTHLIKTRGQQVTLRCSSQSGHNTVSWYQQALGQGPQFIFQYYREEENGRGNFPPRFSGLQFPNYSSELNVNALELDDSALYLCACSSMAGGPGELYFGEGSRLTVL.

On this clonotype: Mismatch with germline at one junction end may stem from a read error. CDR3 sequence (DNA): TGTGCCATCAGTTACAGGGACAGCAGCTCCTACGAGCAGTGCTTC. Protein: CAISYRDSSSYEQCF. J is TRBJ2-7 and V is TRBV6-5; TRBD1 matches 7 bases. The CDR3 loop spans 15 amino acids. Germline values: CDR1 MNHEY, CDR2 SVGAGI.

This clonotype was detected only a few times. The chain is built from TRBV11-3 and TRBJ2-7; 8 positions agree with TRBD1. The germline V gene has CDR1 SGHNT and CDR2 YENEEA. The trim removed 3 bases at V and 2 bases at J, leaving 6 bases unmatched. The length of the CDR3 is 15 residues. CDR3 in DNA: TGTGCCAGCAGCTTCGGGACAGGTACAACCTACGAGCAGTACTTC. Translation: CASSFGTGTTYEQYF.

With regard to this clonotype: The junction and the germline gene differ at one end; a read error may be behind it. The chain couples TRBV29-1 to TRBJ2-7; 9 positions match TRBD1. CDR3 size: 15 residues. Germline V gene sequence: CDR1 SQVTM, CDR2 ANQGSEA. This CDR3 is CSAEEGTGFSYEQYF. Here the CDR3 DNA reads TGCAGCGCTGAAGAGGGGACAGGGTTCTCGTATGAGCAGTACTTC.

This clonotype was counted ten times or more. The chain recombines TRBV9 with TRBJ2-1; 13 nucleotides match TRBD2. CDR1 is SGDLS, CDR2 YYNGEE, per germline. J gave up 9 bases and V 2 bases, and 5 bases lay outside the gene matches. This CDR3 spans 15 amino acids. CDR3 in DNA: TGTGCCAGCAGCGTGACTAGCGGGAGGAAGGGTGAGCAGTTCTTC. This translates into CASSVTSGRKGEQFF.

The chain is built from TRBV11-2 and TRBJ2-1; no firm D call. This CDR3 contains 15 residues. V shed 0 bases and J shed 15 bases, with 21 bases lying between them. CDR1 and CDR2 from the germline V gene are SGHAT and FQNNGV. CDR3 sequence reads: CASSLEGSTYDELFF. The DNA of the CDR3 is TGTGCCAGCAGCTTAGAGGGAAGTACCTACGATGAGTTGTTCTTC.

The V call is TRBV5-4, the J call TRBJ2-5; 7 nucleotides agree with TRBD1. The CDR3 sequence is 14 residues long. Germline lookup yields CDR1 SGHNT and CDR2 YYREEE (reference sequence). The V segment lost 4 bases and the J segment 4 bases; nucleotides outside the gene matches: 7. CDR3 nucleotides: TGTGCCAGCAGCAAAGGGGGCGGGCGAGAGACCCAGTACTTC. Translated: CASSKGGGRETQYF.

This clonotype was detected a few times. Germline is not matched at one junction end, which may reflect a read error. The CDR3 nucleotides read TGTGCCAACAGTCCGCGGACAGGGTTCACCTGGGAGCTGGTTTTT. This sequence encodes CANSPRTGFTWELVF. This chain uses TRBV6-5 with TRBJ2-2; 8 nucleotides match TRBD1. The germline CDR1 and CDR2 sequences are MNHEY and SVGAGI. The length of the CDR3 is 15 residues.

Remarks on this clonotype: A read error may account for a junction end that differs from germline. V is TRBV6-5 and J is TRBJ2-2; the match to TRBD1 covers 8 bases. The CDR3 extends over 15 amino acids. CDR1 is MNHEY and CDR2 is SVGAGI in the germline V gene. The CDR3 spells CASSSRTGFTGELSF. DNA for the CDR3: TGTGCCAGCAGTTCGCGGACAGGGTTCACCGGAGAGCTGTCTTTT.

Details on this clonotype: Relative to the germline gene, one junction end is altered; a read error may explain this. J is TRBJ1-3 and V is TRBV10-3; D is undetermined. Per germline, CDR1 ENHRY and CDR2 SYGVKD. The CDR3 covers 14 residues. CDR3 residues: CAINGSVSGNTIYF. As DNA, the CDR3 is TGCGCCATCAATGGGTCAGTTTCTGGAAACACCATATATTTT.

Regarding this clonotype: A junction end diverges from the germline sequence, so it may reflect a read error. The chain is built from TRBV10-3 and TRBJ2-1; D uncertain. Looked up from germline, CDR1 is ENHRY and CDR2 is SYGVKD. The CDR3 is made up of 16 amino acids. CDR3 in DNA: TGTACCATCAGTGAGCCGGCAGCAGGAGCCTACAATGAGCAGTTCTTC. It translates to CTISEPAAGAYNEQFF.

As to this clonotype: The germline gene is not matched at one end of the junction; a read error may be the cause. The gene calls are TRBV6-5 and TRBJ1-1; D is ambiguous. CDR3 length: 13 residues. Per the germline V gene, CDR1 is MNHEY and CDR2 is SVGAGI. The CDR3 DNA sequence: TGTGCCAGCAGTTGGAACGGGGATGCTGAAGCTGTCTTT. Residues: CASSWNGDAEAVF.